This T cell receptor beta chain was profiled in a study of vaccination effects on CD4 cells after COVID-19. General study results and limits: Among infection- and vaccine-induced clones, marked clonal contraction occurred late after vaccination.

Worth noting for this clone: Its antigen is not known.

The repertoire was sequenced with immunoSEQ multiplex PCR; TCRdb's copy has only in-frame clones and lacks some. Found here are fewer than 65,000 clones, less than 80% of them singletons; the top ten hold about 3.5%. Antigen-specific CD4+ T cells were expanded with viral peptide pools in the ViraFEST assay before sequencing. Isolating CD4+ T cells followed ten to eleven days of culture. Nucleocapsid antibodies were negative in the vaccine recipients, who had never had SARS-CoV-2 infection. Researchers reported culturing approximately 2.2 million PBMC in each well, adding approximately 9.4 IU/ml IL-2 and 10 ug/ml peptides. Cultures received IL-2 medium that replaced half the medium on days 3 and 7. Germline lookup yields CDR1 SGHRS and CDR2 YFSETQ. V gave up 2 bases and J gave up 8 bases, with 8 bases separating them. This CDR3 has 12 amino acids.

The genes are TRBV5-1 and TRBJ2-1, with D possibly being TRBD2 (6 bases). The sequence was collected from a human donor who received a COVID-19 vaccine. Material: CD4+ T cells from PBMCs cultured with HCoV-OC43 spike peptides, obtained before COVID-19 vaccination. The subset is: HCoV-OC43 spike overlapping peptide pool stimulation. CDR3 region: CASSFGEDEQFF. The CDR3 DNA follows: TGCGCCAGCAGCTTCGGGGAGGATGAGCAGTTCTTC.